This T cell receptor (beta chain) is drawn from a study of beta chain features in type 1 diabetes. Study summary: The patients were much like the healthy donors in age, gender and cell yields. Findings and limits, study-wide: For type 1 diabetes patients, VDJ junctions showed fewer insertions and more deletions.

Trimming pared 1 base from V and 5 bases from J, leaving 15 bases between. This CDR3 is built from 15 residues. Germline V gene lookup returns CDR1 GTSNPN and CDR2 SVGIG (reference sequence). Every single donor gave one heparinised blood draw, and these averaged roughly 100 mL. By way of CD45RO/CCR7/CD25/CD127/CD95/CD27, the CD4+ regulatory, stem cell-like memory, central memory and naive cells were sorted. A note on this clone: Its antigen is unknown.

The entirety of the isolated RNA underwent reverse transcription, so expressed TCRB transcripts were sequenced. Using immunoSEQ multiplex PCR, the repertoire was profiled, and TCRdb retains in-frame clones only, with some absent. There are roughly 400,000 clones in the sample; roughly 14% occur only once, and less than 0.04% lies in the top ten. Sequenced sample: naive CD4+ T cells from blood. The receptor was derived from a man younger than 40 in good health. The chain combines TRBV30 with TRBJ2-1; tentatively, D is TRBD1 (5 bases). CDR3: CAWSAGDRDDNEQFF. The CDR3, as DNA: TGTGCCTGGAGTGCGGGTGACAGAGATGACAATGAGCAGTTCTTC.